Sequencing of this T cell receptor beta chain was carried out in a study of T-cell memory formation after mild COVID-19. Study-wide context: Clusters of TCRs were largely donor specific.

The sample holds many counts of this clonotype. Its antigen is currently unknown. General observations from the study: Pre-infection memory already had some responding clones, implying cross-reactive memory joined. The CD4+ clones that contracted clustered mainly within CM and EM, and the CD8+ clones concentrated in EMRA.

TCR alpha and TCR beta cDNA libraries carrying sample barcodes and UMIs came from 5'RACE with constant-segment primers. MiXCR, applied by TCRdb to the 5' RACE reads, yields one record per CDR3 protein. The sample holds approximately 300,000 distinct CDR3 sequences, roughly 8.2% seen once. Deletions cut 5 bases from V and 0 bases from J, with 9 bases between. CDR1 is SGHRS and CDR2 is YFSETQ in the germline V gene. This CDR3 has 14 residues. The V gene is TRBV5-1, the J gene TRBJ1-3; perhaps TRBD1 as D (5 bases). The sequenced sample consisted of PBMCs or a T cell subset sorted from them (not recorded which). This receptor was obtained from a man between 18 and 29 years old who had mild COVID-19 (a few samples of this study predate the infection). Cell type and time point are not known. CDR3 DNA sequence: TGCGCCAGCAGTCCCGGGACCTCTGGAAACACCATATATTTT. This gives the protein CASSPGTSGNTIYF.